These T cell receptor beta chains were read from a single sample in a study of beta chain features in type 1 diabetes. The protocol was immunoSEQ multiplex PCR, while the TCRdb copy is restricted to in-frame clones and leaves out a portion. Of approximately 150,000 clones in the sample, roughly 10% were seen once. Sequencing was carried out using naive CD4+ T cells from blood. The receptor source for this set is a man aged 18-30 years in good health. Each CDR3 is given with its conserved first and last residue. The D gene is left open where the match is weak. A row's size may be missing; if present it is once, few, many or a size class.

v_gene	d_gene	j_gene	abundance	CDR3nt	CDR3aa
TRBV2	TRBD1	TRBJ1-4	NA	TGTGCCAGCAGGATAGGGACAGGCCCCGAAAAACTGTTTTTT	CASRIGTGPEKLFF
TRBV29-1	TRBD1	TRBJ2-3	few	TGCAGCGTTGAAGATCCAGGGGGTACAGATACGCAGTATTTT	CSVEDPGGTDTQYF
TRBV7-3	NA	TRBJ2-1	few	TGTGCCAGCAGCTTAGTAGAAAATGAGCAGTTCTTC	CASSLVENEQFF
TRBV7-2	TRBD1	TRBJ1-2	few	TGTGCCAGCAGCTTGCCGACAGGGAACTATGGCTACACCTTC	CASSLPTGNYGYTF
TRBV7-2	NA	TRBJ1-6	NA	TGTGCCAGCAGCTTACAGGGAATGGTGGATTCACCCCTCCACTTT	CASSLQGMVDSPLHF
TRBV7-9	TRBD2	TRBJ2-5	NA	TGTGCCAGCAGCTTAAGTAGCGGGGGGCAAGAGACCCAGTACTTC	CASSLSSGGQETQYF
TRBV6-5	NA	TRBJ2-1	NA	TGTGCCAGTGGGACTTGGCAGTTCTTC	CASGTWQFF
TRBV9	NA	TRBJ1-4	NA	TGTGCCAGCAGCGTACGCGGAGGAAACGAAAAACTGTTCTTT	CASSVRGGNEKLFF
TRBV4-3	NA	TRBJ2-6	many	TGCGCCAGCAGCCAAGATAGCAGGGTTGACTCTGGGGCCAACGTCCTGACTTTC	CASSQDSRVDSGANVLTF
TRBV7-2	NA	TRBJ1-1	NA	TGTGCCAGCAGCCCGCGGGACACTGAAGCTTTCTTT	CASSPRDTEAFF
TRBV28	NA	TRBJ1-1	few	TGTGCCAGCAGTATACAGGGGAACACTGAAGCTTTCTTT	CASSIQGNTEAFF
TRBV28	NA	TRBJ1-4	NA	TGTGCCAGCTGGGCGAGAACAACTAATGAAAAACTGTTTTTT	CASWARTTNEKLFF
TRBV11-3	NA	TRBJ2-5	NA	TGTGCCAGCAGCTTCCAAACAGGTAAAGAGACCCAGTACTTC	CASSFQTGKETQYF
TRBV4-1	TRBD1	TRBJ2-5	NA	TGCGCCAGCAGCCAGTTGGGACAGGGCTGGGAGACCCAGTACTTC	CASSQLGQGWETQYF
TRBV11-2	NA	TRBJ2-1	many	TGTGCCAGCAGCTCCGGACAGTTCAATGAGCAGTTCTTC	CASSSGQFNEQFF
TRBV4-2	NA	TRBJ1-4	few	TGTGCCAGCAGCCAAGATCTTCGGGGGGGAAATGAAAAACTGTTTTTT	CASSQDLRGGNEKLFF
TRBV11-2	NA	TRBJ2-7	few	TGTGCCAGCAGCTTAGATTGGCTGGTCAGATACGAGCAGTACTTC	CASSLDWLVRYEQYF
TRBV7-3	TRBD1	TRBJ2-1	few	TGTGCCAGCAGCTTGACACCCGGGACAGGCCTGCAGTTCTTC	CASSLTPGTGLQFF
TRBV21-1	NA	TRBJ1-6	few	TGTGCCAGCAGCAAAGGTGGCGGTCCTATGGGTTCACCCCTCCACTTT	CASSKGGGPMGSPLHF
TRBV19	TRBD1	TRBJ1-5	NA	TGTGCCAGTAGTAGGGACAGGGTGGGTCAGCCCCAGCATTTT	CASSRDRVGQPQHF
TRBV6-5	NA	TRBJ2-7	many	TGTGCCAGCGGGGGGAGGCACGAGCAGTACTTC	CASGGRHEQYF
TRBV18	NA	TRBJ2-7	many	TGTGCCAGCTCCGAATCTTACAGCTACGAGCAGTACTTC	CASSESYSYEQYF
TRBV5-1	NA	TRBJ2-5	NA	TGCGCCAGCAGCCCGGCTTCTGGGGGGGCTCGGGAGACCCAGTACTTC	CASSPASGGARETQYF
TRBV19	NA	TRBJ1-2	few	TGTGCCAGTAGTGCCCAGACAGTTCTCTATGGCTACACCTTC	CASSAQTVLYGYTF
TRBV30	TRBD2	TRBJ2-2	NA	TGTGCCTGGAGTGTAGGAAGCGGGGGGACGAACACCGGGGAGCTGTTTTTT	CAWSVGSGGTNTGELFF
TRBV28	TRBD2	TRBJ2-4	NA	TGTGCCAGCAGTTTAGGGCGAGCGGGGCTAGCCAAAAACATTCAGTACTTC	CASSLGRAGLAKNIQYF
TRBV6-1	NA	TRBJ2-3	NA	TGTGCCAGCCTTACTAGAGAGACAGATACGCAGTATTTT	CASLTRETDTQYF
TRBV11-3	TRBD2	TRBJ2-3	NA	TGTGCCAGCAGCTTGGGACTAGTAGGTACAGATACGCAGTATTTT	CASSLGLVGTDTQYF
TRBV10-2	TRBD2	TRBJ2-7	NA	TGCGCCAGCAGTGGGACAGGTAGGACTAGCGAGGGCCCGTACTTC	CASSGTGRTSEGPYF
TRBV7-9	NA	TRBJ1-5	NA	TGTGCCAGCAGCTTTCAGGGCGGCAATCAGCCCCAGCATTTT	CASSFQGGNQPQHF
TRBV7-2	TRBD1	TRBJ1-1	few	TGTGCCAGCAGCTTAGCCGGGACAGTGAACACTGAAGCTTTCTTT	CASSLAGTVNTEAFF
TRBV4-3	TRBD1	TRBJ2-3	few	TGCGCCAGCAGCCAAGCGACAGGGTTAACAGATACGCAGTATTTT	CASSQATGLTDTQYF
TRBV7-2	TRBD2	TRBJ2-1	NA	TGTGCCAGCAGCTCGAGCGGGGGGGCTTGGAATGAGCAGTTCTTC	CASSSSGGAWNEQFF
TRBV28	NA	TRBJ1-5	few	TGTGCCAGCAGTTTGGGGCACAATCAGCCCCAGCATTTT	CASSLGHNQPQHF
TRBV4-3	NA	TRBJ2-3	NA	TGCGCCAGCAGCCAAGATCTCGGTACGCAGTATTTT	CASSQDLGTQYF
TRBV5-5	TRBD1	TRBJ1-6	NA	TGTGCCAGCAGCATTACAGGGGTTTTTATTTCACCCCTCCACTTT	CASSITGVFISPLHF
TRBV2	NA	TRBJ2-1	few	TGTGCCAGCAGCCGATCAACCGGGACTCCGTGGGAGCAGTTCTTC	CASSRSTGTPWEQFF
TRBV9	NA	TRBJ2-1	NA	TGTGCCAGCAGCGTACAGGGGTGGGATGAGCAGTTCTTC	CASSVQGWDEQFF
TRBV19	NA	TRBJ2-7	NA	TGTGCCAGTAGTCCTCCCGGGTTCTACGAGCAGTACTTC	CASSPPGFYEQYF
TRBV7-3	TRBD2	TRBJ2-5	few	TGTGCCAGCAGCCGAGCAGCGGGGTACCAAGAGACCCAGTACTTC	CASSRAAGYQETQYF
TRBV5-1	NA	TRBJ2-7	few	TGCGCCAGCCGTTCCGGGACAAATGCCTACGAGCAGTACTTC	CASRSGTNAYEQYF
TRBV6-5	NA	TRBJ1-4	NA	TGTGCCAGCAGGTCCGACAGATACAATGAAAAACTGTTTTTT	CASRSDRYNEKLFF
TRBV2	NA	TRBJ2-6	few	TGTGCCAGCACCGCCGAGCCCTCCGGGGCCAACGTCCTGACTTTC	CASTAEPSGANVLTF
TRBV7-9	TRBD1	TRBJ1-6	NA	TGTGCCAGCAGCTTTGGGACAGCGTATTCACCCCTCCACTTT	CASSFGTAYSPLHF
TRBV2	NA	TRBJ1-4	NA	TGTGCCAGCACTCCAACTAATGAAAAACTGTTTTTT	CASTPTNEKLFF
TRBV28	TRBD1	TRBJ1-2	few	TGTGCCAGCAGTTCCCAGGGGGATGGCTACACCTTC	CASSSQGDGYTF